These 6 T cell receptor beta chains share one sample of origin, sequenced in a study of cytomegalovirus exposure and HLA in healthy donors. 60 Vbeta and 13 Jbeta primers were used in PCR. Generated by immunoSEQ multiplex PCR, the TCRdb table keeps only in-frame clones and is missing some. The sample consists of 150,000 to 200,000 clones, approximately 86% of them appearing once. Material for sequencing was PBMCs. These receptors originate from a woman aged 18-29 years in good health and CMV-seronegative.

The gene calls are TRBV27 and TRBJ1-1; 7 nucleotides match TRBD1. The length of the CDR3 is 15 residues. Germline values: CDR1 MNHEY, CDR2 SMNVEV (reference sequence). With V trimmed by 6 bases and J by 0 bases, 7 bases remained unmatched. The CDR3 spells CASSPRQGLNTEAFF. For the CDR3, the DNA is TGTGCCAGCAGCCCAAGACAGGGACTGAACACTGAAGCTTTCTTT.

The J gene is TRBJ2-6, the V gene TRBV5-1, with D hard to call. Germline CDR1 reads SGHRS; CDR2 reads YFSETQ. The length of the CDR3 is 15 residues. The V and J ends lost 0 bases and 1 base respectively, with 5 bases between them. CDR3 region: CASSLGASGANVLTF. The CDR3 bases are TGCGCCAGCAGCTTGGGGGCTTCTGGGGCCAACGTCCTGACTTTC.

This rearrangement joins TRBV10-3 to TRBJ2-5, with TRBD1 matching 8 bases. J was trimmed by 5 bases and V by 3 bases; bases with no gene match: 11. Germline CDR1 is ENHRY and CDR2 is SYGVKD. The CDR3 is 16 amino acids. The CDR3 loop reads CAISDPRQGAGETQYF. In nucleotides, the CDR3 is TGTGCCATCAGTGACCCTCGGCAGGGGGCAGGGGAGACCCAGTACTTC.

The rearrangement links TRBV19 to TRBJ1-3; D remains ambiguous. The CDR3 covers 14 residues. Germline V gene sequence: CDR1 LNHDA, CDR2 SQIVND (reference sequence). V was shortened by 3 bases and J by 4 bases, with 10 bases between the two germline ends. The CDR3 DNA sequence: TGTGCCAGTAGTATCGGGGAGGCGGGAAACACCATATATTTT. Its protein is CASSIGEAGNTIYF.

The chain uses TRBV11-3 and TRBJ2-1; weak D call: TRBD2 (5 bases). This CDR3 comprises 15 residues. V lost 2 bases, J lost 7 bases, and 15 bases lay in between. CDR1 and CDR2 from the germline V gene are SGHNT and YENEEA. The CDR3 bases are TGTGCCAGCAGCTTATGGTCGGGAATGATAAATGAGCAGTTCTTC. Its translation is CASSLWSGMINEQFF. The full variable domain, with the rest looked up from reference TRBV11-3 and TRBJ2-1, is EAGVVQSPRYKIIEKKQPVAFWCNPISGHNTLYWYLQNLGQGPELLIRYENEEAVDDSQLPKDRFSAERLKGVDSTLKIQPAELGDSAVYLCASSLWSGMINEQFFGPGTRLTVL.

The V call is TRBV18, the J call TRBJ1-4, with 7 bases fitting TRBD1. V shed 3 bases and J 0 bases; nucleotides not matched to a gene: 7. CDR3 length equals 17 residues. Per germline, CDR1 KGHSH and CDR2 LQKENI. CDR3 DNA: TGTGCCAGCTCACCGAAAGGGGGCCTTGCAACTAATGAAAAACTGTTTTTT. This codes for CASSPKGGLATNEKLFF.